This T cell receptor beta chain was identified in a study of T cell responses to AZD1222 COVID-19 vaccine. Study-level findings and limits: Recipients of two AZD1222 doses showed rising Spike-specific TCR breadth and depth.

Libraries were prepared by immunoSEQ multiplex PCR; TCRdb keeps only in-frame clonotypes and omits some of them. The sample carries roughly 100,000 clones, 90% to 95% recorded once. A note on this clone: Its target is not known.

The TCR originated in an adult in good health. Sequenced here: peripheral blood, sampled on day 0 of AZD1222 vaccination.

The CDR3 loop is CASSFQGSGANVLTF. The CDR3 DNA sequence: TGTGCCAGCAGCTTTCAGGGGTCCGGGGCCAACGTCCTGACTTTC. The genes are TRBV5-5 and TRBJ2-6; perhaps TRBD1 as D (6 bases). The CDR3 runs 15 residues. The V end was cut by 2 bases, the J end by 4 bases, with 10 bases between. Germline assignment: CDR1 SGHKS and CDR2 YYEKEE (reference sequence).